This TCR beta chain stems from a study of vaccination and CD4 T cells after COVID-19. As for the study in general: Convalescent individuals numbered four females and six males, two being Hispanic. Post-vaccine sampling followed dose two by a median about 69 days (range 14 to 241).

V trimming: 5 bases; J trimming: 3 bases; junction bases outside the gene matches: 10. Germline-derived CDR1 and CDR2 are MNHNS and SASEGT. This CDR3 is built from 16 residues. Cultured CD4+ T-cell DNA underwent Oncomine TCR Beta short-read sequencing. Genomic DNA was drawn out of CD4+ T cells grown in culture. MiXCR, run by TCRdb on the PCR reads, gives a single entry per CDR3 protein. Found here are nearly 7,500 distinct CDR3 sequences, about 53% of them singletons; the top ten hold 18%. This sample's treatment: roughly 10-day PBMC culture with coronavirus spike peptide pools or control peptides (ViraFEST assay). It was before the COVID-19 pandemic (2011-2018) that the unexposed donor's CD4+ T cells were collected. Remarks on this clonotype: The target antigen is unknown.

This TCR came from a human donor in good health. V usage is TRBV6-1 and J usage is TRBJ1-3, with 7 bases lining up with TRBD1. The sample comprised CD4+ T cells from blood, cultured in vitro. The chain's CDR3 is CASSRGIGTDGNTIYF. In DNA form, the CDR3 reads TGTGCCAGCAGTCGGGGAATCGGGACAGATGGAAACACCATATATTTT.